Below, 31 T cell receptor beta chains from the same sample are listed, as sequenced in a study of shared clonotypes between healthy human individuals. TCRdb keeps only in-frame clones here, not all; method: immunoSEQ multiplex PCR. The data contain about 330,000 clones, about 74% of them seen just once; the ten biggest clones take up approximately 10%. The sample was memory CD4+ T cells sorted from blood. The sample's subset: CD45RA-negative fraction. Receptors were obtained from a young man in good health.

The rearrangement joins TRBV7-8 to TRBJ2-7; 8 bases align to TRBD2. CDR1 is SGHVS, CDR2 FQNEAQ, per germline. The CDR3 covers 16 residues. Trimming cost V 5 bases and J 6 bases; bases outside gene matches: 15. The CDR3 coding sequence is TGTGCCAGCAGCGAACCCGGGACTAGACACTTAGGCGAGCAGTACTTC. As protein: CASSEPGTRHLGEQYF.

The chain has TRBV5-4 and TRBJ2-7, with 8 nucleotides matching TRBD1. This CDR3 is built from 15 residues. Germline CDR1 is SGHNT and CDR2 is YYREEE (reference sequence). Trimming cost V 4 bases and J 7 bases; bases outside gene matches: 13. This CDR3 reads CASSGLQGVPTEQYF. The CDR3 DNA reads TGTGCCAGCAGCGGATTACAGGGGGTGCCTACGGAGCAGTACTTC.

This clone came up a few times. The chain joins TRBV5-1 to TRBJ2-2, with 9 positions matching TRBD2. Trimming at V came to 0 bases and at J to 5 bases, leaving 11 bases not matched to a gene. Looked up from germline, CDR1 is SGHRS and CDR2 is YFSETQ. This CDR3 region has 18 residues. CDR3 nucleotide sequence: TGCGCCAGCAGCTTGGCCCGTATGGGACTAGCAAAGACCGGGGAGCTGTTTTTT. Protein product: CASSLARMGLAKTGELFF.

This chain joins TRBV5-4 and TRBJ2-6, with D perhaps assigned TRBD1 or TRBD2 (5 bases each). V lost 4 bases and J lost 6, with 11 bases in between. Germline CDR1 is SGHNT and CDR2 is YYREEE (reference sequence). The CDR3 is made up of 14 amino acids. CDR3 protein: CASSPRGKANVLTF. The CDR3 region has the DNA TGTGCCAGCAGCCCGAGGGGAAAGGCCAACGTCCTGACTTTC.

The J gene is TRBJ2-7, the V gene TRBV7-2; D unclear. The CDR3 extends over 13 amino acids. Per the germline V gene, CDR1 is SGHTA and CDR2 is FQGNSA. The germline V and J ends were trimmed by 5 bases and 3 bases, with 11 bases remaining between them. The CDR3 region is CASSLRTGYEQYF. CDR3 in DNA: TGTGCCAGCAGCCTAAGGACGGGCTACGAGCAGTACTTC. The whole variable domain, filled in from reference TRBV7-2 and TRBJ2-7, reads GAGVSQSPSNKVTEKGKDVELRCDPISGHTALYWYRQSLGQGLEFLIYFQGNSAPDKSGLPSDRFSAERTGGSVSTLTIQRTQQEDSAVYLCASSLRTGYEQYFGPGTRLTVT.

In nucleotides, the CDR3 is TGCGCCAGCAGTAGGGGGACTAGCGGGTTCATAAAGCAAGAGACCCAGTACTTC. It is translated as CASSRGTSGFIKQETQYF. The chain employs TRBV5-1 and TRBJ2-5, with 12 bases that match TRBD2. In germline, CDR1 is SGHRS, CDR2 YFSETQ. V was clipped by 5 bases and J by 2 bases; unmatched bases: 13. The CDR3 totals 18 residues.

The chain joins TRBV2 to TRBJ2-5; 10 bases match TRBD2. The CDR3 consists of 15 residues. The J segment lost 2 bases and the V segment lost 5 bases, leaving 5 bases of the junction unmatched. Germline CDR1 SNHLY, CDR2 FYNNEI. CDR3 nucleotide sequence: TGTGCCAGCAGTTTAGCGGGAGGTCGACAAGAGACCCAGTACTTC. Translation: CASSLAGGRQETQYF.

There are many counts of this clone. The chain couples TRBV4-1 to TRBJ2-7; maybe TRBD2 (5 bases). The ends were cut back, 8 bases at V and 0 bases at J, with 14 bases in the middle. The CDR3 spans 14 residues. Per germline, CDR1 MGHRA and CDR2 YSYEKL. CDR3 loop: CASRKELASYEQYF. The CDR3 nucleotides read TGCGCCAGCCGGAAGGAGCTAGCCTCCTACGAGCAGTACTTC.

This clone appeared a single time. This chain links TRBV27 with TRBJ2-3, with D possibly matching TRBD1 (5 bases). The CDR3 totals 10 residues. Germline V lookup: CDR1 MNHEY, CDR2 SMNVEV (reference sequence). The CDR3 DNA reads TGTGCAGCAGGGCGCTTTGAGCAGTATTTT. It codes for CAAGRFEQYF.

The genes are TRBV4-3 and TRBJ2-3; TRBD2 agrees at 16 bases. The germline CDR1 and CDR2 sequences are LGHNA and YSLEER. The CDR3 has 20 amino acids. Losses at the gene ends were 5 bases for V and 2 bases for J; bases not matched to a gene: 13. The DNA of the CDR3 is TGCGCCAGCAGCAACCGATTCGGGACTAGCGGGAGGGGAACCACAGATACGCAGTATTTT. Translation gives CASSNRFGTSGRGTTDTQYF.

The V gene is TRBV7-8, the J gene TRBJ2-7, with a weak D call TRBD2 (5 bases). Germline CDR1 SGHVS, CDR2 FQNEAQ. V lost 6 bases and J lost 0, with 12 bases in between. The CDR3 sequence is 14 residues long. Here the CDR3 DNA reads TGTGCCAGCAGTTCCACACGGGGCTCCTACGAGCAGTACTTC. Protein: CASSSTRGSYEQYF.

The chain links TRBV18 to TRBJ2-7; 7 bases agree with TRBD2. The CDR3 contains 17 residues. With V trimmed by 0 bases and J by 0 bases, 8 bases remained unmatched. CDR1 is KGHSH and CDR2 is LQKENI in the germline V gene. The CDR3 DNA follows: TGTGCCAGCTCACCACCTCCTAGCGGTAAAAGCTCCTACGAGCAGTACTTC. Its translation: CASSPPPSGKSSYEQYF.

The chain combines TRBV19 with TRBJ2-7; D remains ambiguous. V was trimmed by 5 bases and J by 0 bases, leaving 11 bases between them. The CDR3 loop spans 14 amino acids. The V gene's germline CDR1 is LNHDA and CDR2 SQIVND (reference sequence). CDR3 sequence: CASSRTVSSYEQYF. The CDR3 DNA is TGTGCCAGTAGTCGGACCGTGAGCTCCTACGAGCAGTACTTC.

The V call is TRBV18, the J call TRBJ2-2; D perhaps matches TRBD2 (5 bases). Trimming removed 6 bases from V and 2 bases from J, with 16 bases in between. The CDR3 sequence is 16 residues long. Per the germline V gene, CDR1 is KGHSH and CDR2 is LQKENI. CDR3 protein: CASSRTLTVNTGELFF. The CDR3 bases are TGTGCCAGCTCCAGGACTTTAACAGTTAACACCGGGGAGCTGTTTTTT. Variable domain in full (rest from reference TRBV18 and TRBJ2-2): NAGVMQNPRHLVRRRGQEARLRCSPMKGHSHVYWYRQLPEEGLKFMVYLQKENIIDESGMPKERFSAEFPKEGPSILRIQQVVRGDSAAYFCASSRTLTVNTGELFFGEGSRLTVL.

V usage is TRBV7-2 and J usage is TRBJ1-1; D not certain. Trimming left V 0 bases short and J 0 bases short, with 5 bases between. The CDR3 is 14 amino acids. The germline V gene has CDR1 SGHTA and CDR2 FQGNSA. The CDR3 coding sequence is TGTGCCAGCAGCTTAGCGAACATGAACACTGAAGCTTTCTTT. Residues: CASSLANMNTEAFF.

This chain's CDR3 is CAIPAQGAWYEQYF. The CDR3 coding sequence is TGTGCCATCCCAGCACAGGGGGCTTGGTACGAGCAGTACTTC. V and J are TRBV28 and TRBJ2-7; 9 nucleotides agree with TRBD1. Germline trimming cut 10 bases from V and 4 bases from J; bases unmatched to any gene: 11. The germline CDR1 and CDR2 sequences are MDHEN and SYDVKM. There are 14 residues in the CDR3. Supplemented by reference TRBV28 and TRBJ2-7, the full variable domain reads DVKVTQSSRYLVKRTGEKVFLECVQDMDHENMFWYRQDPGLGLRLIYFSYDVKMKEKGDIPEGYSVSREKKERFSLILESASTNQTSMYLCAIPAQGAWYEQYFGPGTRLTVT.

The genes are TRBV2 and TRBJ2-3; 8 bases are a match to TRBD2. The CDR3 runs 16 residues. The V gene's germline CDR1 is SNHLY and CDR2 FYNNEI. Germline trimming cut 3 bases from V and 2 bases from J; bases unmatched to any gene: 7. The CDR3: CASSDPGLAATDTQYF. CDR3 DNA: TGTGCCAGCAGTGATCCCGGACTAGCAGCCACAGATACGCAGTATTTT. The variable domain in full, with the rest retrieved from reference TRBV2 and TRBJ2-3, is EPEVTQTPSHQVTQMGQEVILRCVPISNHLYFYWYRQILGQKVEFLVSFYNNEISEKSEIFDDQFSVERPDGSNFTLKIRSTKLEDSAMYFCASSDPGLAATDTQYFGPGTRLTVL.

The chain uses TRBV10-2 and TRBJ2-1, with D possibly called TRBD1 or TRBD2 (7 bases each). The germline gives CDR1 WSHSY, CDR2 SAAADI. The CDR3 contains 17 residues. Trimming shortened V by 5 bases and J by 9 bases, and 26 bases separated the two germline ends. CDR3 DNA sequence: TGCGCCAGCAGTAGGACAATCAGGGGGGGAAGGGGTGTTGAGCAGTTCTTC. Protein product: CASSRTIRGGRGVEQFF.

V gene TRBV7-9 combines with J gene TRBJ2-7, with TRBD2 as a possible D gene (6 bases). Germline CDR1 reads SEHNR; CDR2 reads FQNEAQ (reference sequence). Between the trimmed V and J ends, which lost 1 base and 3 bases, there was a span of 16 bases. There are 16 residues in the CDR3. The CDR3: CASSLGRGEIGYEQYF. The CDR3 bases are TGTGCCAGCAGCTTAGGACGCGGGGAAATAGGCTACGAGCAGTACTTC.

The rearrangement links TRBV11-1 to TRBJ2-7, with 8 bases matching TRBD2. The ends lost 5 bases at V and 1 base at J; junction bases unmatched: 7. Germline CDR1 SGHAT, CDR2 FQDESV (reference sequence). This CDR3 comprises 15 residues. CDR3 amino acids: CASSLGTSSSYEQYF. The CDR3 DNA is TGTGCCAGCAGCCTCGGGACTAGTTCTTCCTACGAGCAGTACTTC.

The chain is built from TRBV6-5 and TRBJ2-1; 8 bases are shared with TRBD1. Germline CDR1 is MNHEY and CDR2 is SVGAGI. This CDR3 has 15 residues. V dropped 4 bases and J dropped 2; count of bases not matched to a gene: 4. Written as DNA, the CDR3 is TGTGCCAGCAGTTTACGGGGACAGGCCTACAATGAGCAGTTCTTC. Its protein is CASSLRGQAYNEQFF.

This rearrangement joins TRBV29-1 to TRBJ2-3, with 14 bases identical to TRBD2. This CDR3 contains 16 residues. Trimming removed 6 bases from V and 0 bases from J; junction bases left unmatched: 5. Germline CDR1 and CDR2: SQVTM and ANQGSEA. The CDR3 is CSVRGTSGSSTDTQYF. CDR3 bases: TGCAGCGTGAGAGGGACTAGCGGGAGTAGCACAGATACGCAGTATTTT.

The chain couples TRBV2 to TRBJ2-2; tentatively, D is TRBD1 or TRBD2 (5 bases each). The CDR3 consists of 13 residues. Trimming left V 4 bases short and J 6 bases short, with 9 bases between. Looked up from germline, CDR1 is SNHLY and CDR2 is FYNNEI. The CDR3 loop reads CASSAGAPGELFF. The DNA for the CDR3 is TGTGCCAGCAGTGCCGGGGCCCCCGGGGAGCTGTTTTTT.

This clone was counted ten times or more. This sample also contains other DNA sequences that code for the same CDR3. V and J are TRBV5-1 and TRBJ2-7; 8 nucleotides agree with TRBD1. Germline V gene lookup returns CDR1 SGHRS and CDR2 YFSETQ. There are 15 residues in the CDR3. V trimming: 4 bases; J trimming: 4 bases; junction bases outside the gene matches: 10. CDR3 protein: CASSASGTGLYEQYF. CDR3 bases: TGCGCCAGCAGCGCGTCCGGGACAGGACTATACGAGCAGTACTTC.

This chain joins TRBV5-5 and TRBJ2-2; D is uncertain. Germline CDR1 SGHKS, CDR2 YYEKEE (reference sequence). Trimming took 0 bases from V and 1 from J, leaving 10 bases between them. The CDR3 is 16 residues long. CDR3 amino acids: CASSLGPIWNTGELFF. In DNA form, the CDR3 reads TGTGCCAGCAGCTTGGGTCCCATTTGGAACACCGGGGAGCTGTTTTTT.

This clone was detected only a few times. This chain uses TRBV5-6 with TRBJ2-3; 12 nucleotides match TRBD2. With 4 bases clipped from V and 3 bases from J, the junction kept 6 bases outside the gene matches. The CDR3 is 16 amino acids. Germline CDR1 reads SGHDT; CDR2 reads YYEEEE. The chain's CDR3 is CASSLRTSGITDTQYF. The CDR3 nucleotides read TGTGCCAGCAGCCTGCGGACTAGCGGGATAACAGATACGCAGTATTTT.

This clone was recorded once. The chain has TRBV6-1 and TRBJ1-5; 7 bases agree with TRBD1. Looked up from germline, CDR1 is MNHNS and CDR2 is SASEGT. This CDR3 contains 16 residues. Trimming took 4 bases from V and 0 from J; bases not matched to a gene: 6. CDR3 protein: CASSGVTGDSNQPQHF. The CDR3 DNA reads as TGTGCCAGCAGTGGGGTTACAGGGGATAGCAATCAGCCCCAGCATTTT.

The chain is built from TRBV14 and TRBJ1-3; 8 nucleotides agree with TRBD1. CDR1 is SGHDN, CDR2 FVKESK, per germline. The CDR3 runs to 15 residues. V was pared by 1 base and J by 7 bases, with 6 bases of the junction left unmatched. CDR3 amino acids: CASSQARTGMNTIYF. The CDR3 DNA sequence: TGTGCCAGCAGCCAAGCTCGGACAGGGATGAACACCATATATTTT.

In this sample, this clone turned up a few times. The chain has TRBV6-1 and TRBJ2-7, with D possibly being TRBD2 (6 bases). V shed 1 base and J shed 1 base, with 11 bases lying between them. The CDR3 sequence is 15 residues long. Germline CDR1 reads MNHNS; CDR2 reads SASEGT. CDR3 bases: TGTGCCAGCAGTGAAGGGAGGGGCAGATCCTACGAGCAGTACTTC. Its translation is CASSEGRGRSYEQYF.

This chain joins TRBV5-1 and TRBJ2-1; D is perhaps TRBD2 (5 bases). Germline CDR1 is SGHRS and CDR2 is YFSETQ. Trimming cost V 2 bases and J 4 bases, with 7 bases left between them. The CDR3 is 13 amino acids. CDR3: CASSLTGYNEQFF. In DNA form, the CDR3 reads TGCGCCAGCAGCTTAACGGGATACAATGAGCAGTTCTTC.

V and J are TRBV7-2 and TRBJ2-7; TRBD2 is a possible D gene (6 bases). CDR3 length: 14 amino acids. V was shortened by 3 bases and J by 6 bases, with 15 bases between the two germline ends. The V gene's germline CDR1 is SGHTA and CDR2 FQGNSA. CDR3 in amino acids: CASSFGGTPREQYF. CDR3 nucleotide sequence: TGTGCCAGCAGCTTCGGGGGTACCCCCCGCGAGCAGTACTTC.